This record covers a single T cell receptor (beta chain). Antigen unknown. The length of the CDR3 is 15 residues. Germline V gene sequence: CDR1 SGHKS, CDR2 YYEKEE (reference sequence). J gave up 6 bases and V 0 bases, and 1 base lay outside the gene matches. In the PCR, 60 Vbeta and 13 Jbeta primers were used. The repertoire was sequenced with immunoSEQ multiplex PCR; TCRdb's copy has only in-frame clones and lacks some. The sample table sets out under 200,000 clones. This entry is derived from a study of cytomegalovirus exposure and HLA in healthy donors. General study points: Apparent HLA restriction characterized most CMV-associated TCR beta chains in a later analysis. A later analysis reportedly identified an Asian-associated ancestry cluster as carrying fewer N-insertions than the 666-donor mean. In a later analysis, TCR beta V- and J-gene trimming showed a link to a missense DCLRE1C variant.

The sequence was collected from a man aged 25 to 40 in good health and CMV-seronegative. What was sequenced was PBMCs. The chain has TRBV5-5 and TRBJ1-6, with TRBD1 identical over 9 bases. CDR3 nucleotide sequence: TGTGCCAGCAGCTTGGGGGGACAGGGTAATTCACCCCTCCACTTT. Translation: CASSLGGQGNSPLHF.